These T cell receptor beta chains were read from a single sample in a study of T cell changes during pregnancy in multiple sclerosis. TCRdb keeps only in-frame clones here, not all; method: immunoSEQ multiplex PCR. The sample gives about 18,000 clones, roughly 80% of which show up once; roughly a sixth is in the top ten. The source material was CD8+ T cells from peripheral blood mononuclear cells, sampled in the third trimester of pregnancy. These receptors all come from a female donor in good health, enrolled as a control in a pregnancy study. CDR3s include the opening cysteine and the closing phenylalanine or tryptophan. D genes are given only for firm matches. Rows may omit the clone size; those that give it use once, few, many or a size class.

TGCGCCAGCAGCCAAGATCGTCAGCAAGAGACCCAGTACTTC	CASSQDRQQETQYF	-	TRBV4-1	TRBJ2-5	-
TGTGCCAGCAGCGTTACCGGAGGGACTACCTACAATGAGCAGTTCTTC	CASSVTGGTTYNEQFF	TRBD2	TRBV9	TRBJ2-1	-
TGTGCCAGCAGCCTGGGACAGGGCCTAGGCTATGGCTACACCTTC	CASSLGQGLGYGYTF	TRBD1	TRBV13	TRBJ1-2	-
TGTGCCAGCACCCCCCGACCGCATCTAGCGGCTCCCTACGAGCAGTACTTC	CASTPRPHLAAPYEQYF	TRBD2	TRBV2	TRBJ2-7	-
TGCAGCGTTGAACTTACGGAGGGCCTACTCAGCTCCTACAATGAGCAGTTCTTC	CSVELTEGLLSSYNEQFF	-	TRBV29-1	TRBJ2-1	-
TGTGCCATCAGTGATCCACAGGGTCAGGTCACTGAAGCTTTCTTT	CAISDPQGQVTEAFF	-	TRBV10-3	TRBJ1-1	-
TGTGCCAGCAGCGTCAGCAATGAGCAGTTCTTC	CASSVSNEQFF	-	TRBV9	TRBJ2-1	-
TGTGCCAGCAGTTGGATGGGGAGGGAGGAACTGTTTTTT	CASSWMGREELFF	TRBD2	TRBV6-5	TRBJ2-2	-
TGTGCCAGCAGCCCTACAGGGGACGAGCAGTACTTC	CASSPTGDEQYF	TRBD1	TRBV6-5	TRBJ2-7	-
TGTGCCAGCAGTGAATATTGGGGGGTTGAAGCTTTCTTT	CASSEYWGVEAFF	-	TRBV2	TRBJ1-1	-
TGTGCCAGCAGTGAAGCCTGGGACAGGGGGCGCATTAGGAACACTGAAGCTTTCTTT	CASSEAWDRGRIRNTEAFF	TRBD1	TRBV6-1	TRBJ1-1	-
TGCAGCGTTGAATTGGGGCATGAGCAGTTCTTC	CSVELGHEQFF	-	TRBV29-1	TRBJ2-1	-
TGTGCCAGCACTTATGAGGCGGGAGGGTACGAGCAGTACTTC	CASTYEAGGYEQYF	TRBD2	TRBV27	TRBJ2-7	-
TGTGCCAGCAGTTACGGCAGTAGCGGGGAATCCTACGAGCAGTACTTC	CASSYGSSGESYEQYF	TRBD2	TRBV6-5	TRBJ2-7	-
TGTGCCAGCAGTCCGCCGGGACTAGTAATCAATGAGCAGTTCTTC	CASSPPGLVINEQFF	TRBD2	TRBV27	TRBJ2-1	-
TGTGCCAGCAGTGACGGCAGCGGGGCCAGGGGGGAGCTGTTTTTT	CASSDGSGARGELFF	TRBD2	TRBV25-1	TRBJ2-2	-
TGTGCCAGCAGTTACTCGCGAACCTACGAGCAGTACTTC	CASSYSRTYEQYF	-	TRBV6-5	TRBJ2-7	once
TGCAGTGCTAGGGGCTCGGGGGGCCTCCACTTT	CSARGSGGLHF	-	TRBV20-1	TRBJ1-6	-
TGTGCCAGCAGCCAAGTAAATCTGGAGGGTAGGTCCTACGAGCAGTACTTC	CASSQVNLEGRSYEQYF	-	TRBV14	TRBJ2-7	-
TGTGCCAGCAGCTTGGAGGACAGGGTGCTCGCTGAAGCTTTCTTT	CASSLEDRVLAEAFF	TRBD1	TRBV5-5	TRBJ1-1	-